Below are 28 T cell receptor beta chains sequenced from a single sample in a study of neurological immune-mediated disorders. TCRdb re-derived calls from the 5' RACE reads in MiXCR, one entry per CDR3 protein. The table includes about 89,000 distinct CDR3 sequences, 2.6% detected once. Sequencing used PBMCs. The receptors derive from a woman aged 25 to 45 with multiple sclerosis.

This clonotype was seen repeatedly, ten times or more. The rearrangement uses TRBV18 and TRBJ1-4; D is unclear. The CDR3 consists of 14 residues. The germline V gene encodes CDR1 KGHSH and CDR2 LQKENI. V shed 6 bases and J shed 0 bases, with 8 bases lying between them. The CDR3 protein is CASSPEATNEKLFF. CDR3 nucleotide sequence: TGTGCCAGCTCCCCCGAGGCAACTAATGAAAAACTGTTTTTT.

This clonotype has a count of ten or more. The V and J genes are TRBV6-5 and TRBJ2-7; D possibly uses TRBD1 or TRBD2 (5 bases each). V was cut by 2 bases and J by 5 bases, with 13 bases left in between. Looked up from germline, CDR1 is MNHEY and CDR2 is SVGAGI. This CDR3 is 14 amino acids long. CDR3 amino acids: CASSYGGVGDEQYF. The CDR3 coding sequence is TGTGCCAGCAGTTACGGTGGTGTGGGGGACGAGCAGTACTTC.

The chain joins TRBV7-6 to TRBJ2-2; D may match TRBD1 or TRBD2 (5 bases each). CDR1 and CDR2 (germline): SGHVS, FNYEAQ. This CDR3 contains 13 residues. The ends were cut back, 10 bases at V and 6 bases at J, with 15 bases in the middle. The CDR3 sequence: CAIRTGRAGELFF. CDR3 sequence (DNA): TGTGCCATTCGGACGGGGCGAGCCGGGGAGCTGTTTTTT. The whole variable domain, remainder taken from reference TRBV7-6 and TRBJ2-2, is GAGVSQSPRYKVTKRGQDVALRCDPISGHVSLYWYRQALGQGPEFLTYFNYEAQQDKSGLPNDRFSAERPEGSISTLTIQRTEQRDSAMYRCAIRTGRAGELFFGEGSRLTVL.

This clonotype showed up many times. This chain uses TRBV25-1 with TRBJ2-7; D unresolved. Trimming cost V 2 bases and J 7 bases, with 6 bases left between them. Germline V gene data show CDR1 as MGHDK and CDR2 as SYGVNS. This CDR3 has 11 residues. The CDR3 DNA reads TGTGCCAGCAGTGAAATGTGGGAGCAGTACTTC. Translating it yields CASSEMWEQYF.

This clonotype was seen ten or more times. The chain has TRBV3-1 and TRBJ2-3; the D gene is possibly TRBD1 (6 bases). Germline V CDR1 and CDR2: LGHDT, YNNKEL (reference sequence). V dropped 3 bases and J dropped 0 bases, with 7 bases sitting between them. The CDR3 length is 14 residues. CDR3 nucleotide sequence: TGTGCCAGCAGCCAGAGGGGGAGCACAGATACGCAGTATTTT. This translates into CASSQRGSTDTQYF.

Many counts were recorded for this clonotype. The CDR3 nucleotides read TGTGCCAGCAGCCGGGGACTAGCGGGAGCAGAGCAGTTCTTC. Encoded protein: CASSRGLAGAEQFF. The V and J genes are TRBV7-9 and TRBJ2-1; 14 bases fit TRBD2. Germline-derived CDR1 and CDR2 are SEHNR and FQNEAQ (reference sequence). The ends lost 5 bases at V and 10 bases at J; junction bases unmatched: 4. The CDR3 runs 14 residues.

This clonotype was detected ten times or more. The V gene is TRBV5-4, the J gene TRBJ2-6, with no clear D. V was pared by 1 base and J by 0 bases, with 8 bases between. This CDR3 region has 16 residues. In germline, CDR1 is SGHNT, CDR2 YYREEE (reference sequence). DNA for the CDR3: TGTGCCAGCAGCTTGAGACATAGCTCTGGGGCCAACGTCCTGACTTTC. It is translated as CASSLRHSSGANVLTF.

This clonotype was counted ten times or more. The chain carries TRBV5-6 and TRBJ2-1, with D perhaps matching TRBD1 or TRBD2 (5 bases each). V lost 4 bases and J lost 0, with 8 bases in between. CDR3 length: 14 amino acids. Per the germline V gene, CDR1 is SGHDT and CDR2 is YYEEEE. The CDR3 nucleotides are TGTGCCAGCAGCCCAGGGAGCTCCTACAATGAGCAGTTCTTC. Translating gives CASSPGSSYNEQFF.

This clonotype has at least ten counts. The chain links TRBV3-1 to TRBJ1-1, with 7 bases lining up with TRBD1. This CDR3 has 14 amino acids. CDR1 and CDR2 (germline): LGHDT, YNNKEL (reference sequence). Trimming at V came to 5 bases and at J to 2 bases, leaving 5 bases not matched to a gene. CDR3 in DNA: TGTGCCAGCAGCATACGAGGGGGCAACACTGAAGCTTTCTTT. Protein: CASSIRGGNTEAFF.

In this sample, this clonotype turned up many times. This chain connects TRBV5-1 to TRBJ2-5, with D hard to call. Germline V lookup: CDR1 SGHRS, CDR2 YFSETQ. V lost 0 bases to trimming and J lost 4 bases, with 10 bases between them. The CDR3 totals 14 residues. CDR3 sequence (DNA): TGCGCCAGCAGCTTGGGCAACCTTCGAGAGACCCAGTACTTC. Its protein product is CASSLGNLRETQYF. The full variable domain, completed using reference TRBV5-1 and TRBJ2-5, is KAGVTQTPRYLIKTRGQQVTLSCSPISGHRSVSWYQQTPGQGLQFLFEYFSETQRNKGNFPGRFSGRQFSNSRSEMNVSTLELGDSALYLCASSLGNLRETQYFGPGTRLLVL.

This clonotype has ten or more counts. V and J are TRBV7-8 and TRBJ2-5, with 8 bases that match TRBD1. CDR1 and CDR2 (germline): SGHVS, FQNEAQ. With 5 bases clipped from V and 1 base from J, the junction kept 9 bases outside the gene matches. The CDR3 consists of 16 residues. In nucleotides, the CDR3 is TGTGCCAGCAGCCAACAGACAGGGGTCCCCCAAGAGACCCAGTACTTC. This translates into CASSQQTGVPQETQYF. Full variable domain (missing parts from reference TRBV7-8 and TRBJ2-5): GAGVSQSPRYKVAKRGQDVALRCDPISGHVSLFWYQQALGQGPEFLTYFQNEAQLDKSGLPSDRFFAERPEGSVSTLKIQRTQQEDSAVYLCASSQQTGVPQETQYFGPGTRLLVL.

This clonotype was seen at least ten times. V gene TRBV29-1 combines with J gene TRBJ2-5; D unclear. V lost 6 bases and J lost 5, with 7 bases in between. Looked up from germline, CDR1 is SQVTM and CDR2 is ANQGSEA. The CDR3 has 10 amino acids. The DNA for the CDR3 is TGCAGCGTGAGGATGGAGACCCAGTACTTC. It specifies CSVRMETQYF.

This clonotype was found many times. The chain couples TRBV12-3 or TRBV12-4 to TRBJ1-1; D gene unclear. The CDR3 spans 12 residues. V dropped 6 bases and J dropped 10 bases, with 15 bases sitting between them. CDR3 coding DNA: TGTGCCAGCAGGCCTGACGGCGACGGAGCTTTCTTT. This translates into CASRPDGDGAFF.

This clonotype came up many times. The rearrangement links TRBV11-2 to TRBJ1-2; D remains unclear. Germline loops: CDR1 SGHAT, CDR2 FQNNGV. CDR3 length equals 9 residues. Trimming left V 8 bases short and J 10 bases short, with 8 bases between. Here the CDR3 DNA reads TGTGCCAGCGGTTTGCCCTACACCTTC. The encoded protein is CASGLPYTF.

Concerning this clonotype: No DNA is shown, since the ends of the CDR3 on it are uncertain; the CDR3 is the one TCRdb lists. This chain links TRBV12-3 or TRBV12-4 with TRBJ2-1; TRBD2 is taken as the D call from the table, unchecked against the DNA. The CDR3 has 20 amino acids, counting both end residues. CDR3 protein: CASSFYICSASRGEHNEQFF.

This clonotype was found many times. This chain uses TRBV28 with TRBJ1-2; possible D gene TRBD1, 5 bases. Germline CDR1 is MDHEN and CDR2 is SYDVKM. V gave up 4 bases and J gave up 10 bases, with 19 bases separating them. This CDR3 spans 14 amino acids. This CDR3 is CASSSTDLWNAYTF. Here the CDR3 DNA reads TGTGCCAGCAGTTCGACAGACCTATGGAATGCCTACACCTTC.

This clonotype appeared many times. The chain joins TRBV24-1 to TRBJ2-2; D call uncertain. Trimming shortened V by 5 bases and J by 7 bases, and 10 bases separated the two germline ends. Germline V gene sequence: CDR1 KGHDR, CDR2 SFDVKD. This CDR3 is 13 amino acids long. This chain's CDR3 is CATSVKIGGELFF. CDR3 in DNA: TGTGCCACCAGTGTGAAGATTGGCGGGGAGCTGTTTTTT.

This clonotype showed up many times. V gene TRBV30 combines with J gene TRBJ1-1; 8 bases match TRBD1. Germline loops: CDR1 GTSNPN, CDR2 SVGIG (reference sequence). The V and J ends lost 0 bases and 8 bases, in that order; junction bases with no gene match: 5. CDR3 size: 13 residues. Here the CDR3 reads CAWSVQTGAEAFF. For the CDR3, the DNA is TGTGCCTGGAGTGTACAGACAGGGGCGGAAGCTTTCTTT.

This clonotype was detected ten times or more. V and J are TRBV5-1 and TRBJ2-3; D unresolved. The CDR3 runs to 14 residues. The V end lost 6 bases, the J end lost 3 bases, and 14 bases lay between the germline ends. Germline V gene lookup returns CDR1 SGHRS and CDR2 YFSETQ. CDR3 bases: TGCGCCAGCACTGAGTTAGAGAGGACAGATACGCAGTATTTT. Its protein product is CASTELERTDTQYF.

This clonotype was recorded many times. A much larger clonotype is one base distant, so this may be a read error. DNA of the CDR3: TGTGCCAGCAGCTTAGAGGGGGATCAGCCCCAGCATTTT. Its protein is CASSLEGDQPQHF. The chain couples TRBV7-2 to TRBJ1-5; TRBD1 is a possible D gene (6 bases). Germline CDR1 SGHTA, CDR2 FQGNSA. Between the trimmed V and J ends, which lost 1 base and 5 bases, there was a span of 6 bases. This CDR3 contains 13 residues.

This clonotype showed up many times. The J gene is TRBJ2-7, the V gene TRBV28; 7 bases line up with TRBD1. CDR3 length: 14 residues. Germline CDR1 and CDR2: MDHEN and SYDVKM. V shed 3 bases, J shed 3 bases, and the junction held 5 bases outside the gene matches. The CDR3 region is CASSFMGQNYEQYF. CDR3 sequence (DNA): TGTGCCAGCAGTTTCATGGGACAGAACTACGAGCAGTACTTC.

This clonotype has ten or more counts. The J gene is TRBJ2-1, the V gene TRBV12-3 or TRBV12-4; 8 positions agree with TRBD2. The V and J ends lost 9 bases and 9 bases, in that order; junction bases with no gene match: 13. The CDR3 totals 14 residues. The CDR3 loop is CASLQRELGSEQFF. The CDR3 coding sequence is TGTGCCAGTCTCCAGCGGGAGTTGGGCAGTGAGCAGTTCTTC.

In this sample, this clonotype turned up a few times. A much larger clone sits a single nucleotide away, making a read error possible. V and J are TRBV5-5 and TRBJ1-3; the D is unclear. The CDR3 consists of 14 residues. The V gene's germline CDR1 is SGHKS and CDR2 YYEKEE (reference sequence). V lost 4 bases, J lost 3 bases, and 11 bases lay in between. CDR3 nucleotide sequence: TGTGCCAGCAGCGCCCGGACCTATGGAAACACCATATATTTT. As protein: CASSARTYGNTIYF. Drawing the rest from reference TRBV5-5 and TRBJ1-3, the complete variable domain is DAGVTQSPTHLIKTRGQQVTLRCSPISGHKSVSWYQQVLGQGPQFIFQYYEKEERGRGNFPDRFSARQFPNYSSELNVNALLLGDSALYLCASSARTYGNTIYFGEGSWLTVV.

This clonotype was counted at least ten times. The chain uses TRBV5-1 and TRBJ2-6; 9 positions match TRBD1. V shed 6 bases, J shed 2 bases, and the junction held 6 bases outside the gene matches. This CDR3 comprises 16 residues. Germline-derived CDR1 and CDR2 are SGHRS and YFSETQ. CDR3 residues: CASKGQGFAGANVLTF. CDR3 sequence (DNA): TGCGCCAGCAAGGGACAGGGTTTTGCTGGGGCCAACGTCCTGACTTTC.

In its sample, this clonotype was seen many times. One end of the junction varies from germline; a read error may be responsible. The genes are TRBV7-7 and TRBJ1-1; D gene uncertain. This CDR3 contains 13 residues. The germline CDR1 and CDR2 sequences are SSHAT and FNYEAQ (reference sequence). CDR3 bases: TGTGCTAGCAGCTTAGATCCGGGATCTGAAGCTTTCTTT. It encodes CASSLDPGSEAFF. The full variable domain, in which reference TRBV7-7 and TRBJ1-1 provide the parts outside the CDR3, is GAGVSQSPRYKVTKRGQDVTLRCDPISSHATLYWYQQALGQGPEFLTYFNYEAQPDKSGLPSDRFSAERPEGSISTLTIQRTEQRDSAMYRCASSLDPGSEAFFGQGTRLTVV.

This chain connects TRBV7-8 to TRBJ1-1; weak D call: TRBD1 (5 bases). V lost 5 bases, J lost 7 bases, and 14 bases lay in between. Germline assignment: CDR1 SGHVS and CDR2 FQNEAQ. The CDR3 loop spans 13 amino acids. The CDR3 spells CASSSPPGDEAFF. CDR3 sequence (DNA): TGTGCCAGCAGCAGCCCCCCGGGGGATGAAGCTTTCTTT. The complete variable domain, with remaining parts taken from reference TRBV7-8 and TRBJ1-1, reads GAGVSQSPRYKVAKRGQDVALRCDPISGHVSLFWYQQALGQGPEFLTYFQNEAQLDKSGLPSDRFFAERPEGSVSTLKIQRTQQEDSAVYLCASSSPPGDEAFFGQGTRLTVV.

This clonotype was seen ten or more times. The V call is TRBV20-1, the J call TRBJ2-7; a weak D match, TRBD2 (5 bases). Germline V gene sequence: CDR1 DFQATT, CDR2 SNEGSKA (reference sequence). With 3 bases removed from V and 2 bases from J, the gap between germline ends came to 14 bases. CDR3 length: 14 residues. The CDR3 sequence is CSAREAEAAYEQYF. DNA of the CDR3: TGCAGTGCTAGGGAGGCGGAAGCGGCCTACGAGCAGTACTTC.

This clonotype came up many times. The V gene is TRBV14, the J gene TRBJ2-1, with TRBD2 as a possible D gene (5 bases). V gave up 3 bases and J gave up 8 bases, with 8 bases separating them. In germline, CDR1 is SGHDN, CDR2 FVKESK. This CDR3 is 12 amino acids long. As DNA, the CDR3 is TGTGCCAGCAGCCATCTAGCTGATGAGCAGTTCTTC. It encodes CASSHLADEQFF.